This TCR beta chain was sequenced during a study of beta chain features in type 1 diabetes. Study as a whole: Healthy donors resembled patients in age, gender and cell yields.

Study-level points and caveats: Researchers could not determine here whether HLA type influences TCRB rearrangement.

Sequenced material consisted of expressed TCRB transcripts (all of the isolated RNA was reverse transcribed). The repertoire was sequenced with immunoSEQ multiplex PCR; TCRdb's copy has only in-frame clones and lacks some. The table has 200,000 to 250,000 clones, about 70% seen once. V trimming: 4 bases; J trimming: 5 bases; junction bases outside the gene matches: 8. The CDR3 length is 14 residues. Germline CDR1 GTSNPN, CDR2 SVGIG (reference sequence). To note about this clone: Antigen unknown.

The receptor was derived from a man aged 25 to 40 in good health. This chain uses TRBV30 with TRBJ2-5; 9 bases are a match to TRBD1. The sequencing sample was made of naive CD4+ T cells from blood. The CDR3 sequence is CAWTRTGDPETQYF. The DNA for the CDR3 is TGTGCCTGGACTAGGACAGGGGACCCCGAGACCCAGTACTTC. Supplemented by reference TRBV30 and TRBJ2-5, the full variable domain reads SQTIHQWPATLVQPVGSPLSLECTVEGTSNPNLYWYRQAAGRGLQLLFYSVGIGQISSEVPQNLSASRPQDRQFILSSKKLLLSDSGFYLCAWTRTGDPETQYFGPGTRLLVL.